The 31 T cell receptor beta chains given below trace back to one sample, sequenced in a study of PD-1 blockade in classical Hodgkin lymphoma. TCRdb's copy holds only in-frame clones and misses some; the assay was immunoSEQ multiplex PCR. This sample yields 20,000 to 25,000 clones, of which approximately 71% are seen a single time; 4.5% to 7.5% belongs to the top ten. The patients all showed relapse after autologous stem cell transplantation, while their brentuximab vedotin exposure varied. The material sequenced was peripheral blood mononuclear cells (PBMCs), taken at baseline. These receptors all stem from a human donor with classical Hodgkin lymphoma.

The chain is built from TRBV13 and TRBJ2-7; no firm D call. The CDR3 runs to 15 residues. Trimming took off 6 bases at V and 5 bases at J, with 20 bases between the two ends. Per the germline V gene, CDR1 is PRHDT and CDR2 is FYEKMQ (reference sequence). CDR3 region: CASSPPTVWGNEQYF. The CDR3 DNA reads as TGTGCCAGCAGTCCCCCCACGGTGTGGGGAAACGAGCAGTACTTC.

Here the CDR3 reads CAWTDRSSYNSPLHF. CDR3 DNA: TGTGCCTGGACGGACCGGAGCTCCTATAATTCACCCCTCCACTTT. The chain combines TRBV30 with TRBJ1-6; D call uncertain. Trimming pared 4 bases from V and 0 bases from J, leaving 10 bases between. In germline, CDR1 is GTSNPN, CDR2 SVGIG (reference sequence). The CDR3 is made up of 15 amino acids.

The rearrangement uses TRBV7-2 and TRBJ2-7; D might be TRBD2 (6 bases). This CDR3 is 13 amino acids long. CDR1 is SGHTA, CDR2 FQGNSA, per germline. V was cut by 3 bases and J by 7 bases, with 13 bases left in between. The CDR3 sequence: CASSLEQAGEQYF. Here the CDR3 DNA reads TGTGCCAGCAGCTTGGAACAGGCGGGGGAGCAGTACTTC.

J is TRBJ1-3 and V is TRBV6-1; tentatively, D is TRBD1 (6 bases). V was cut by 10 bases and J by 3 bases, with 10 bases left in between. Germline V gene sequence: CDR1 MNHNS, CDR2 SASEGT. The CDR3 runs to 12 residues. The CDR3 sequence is CATYRDGNTIYF. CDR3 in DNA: TGTGCCACCTACAGGGATGGAAACACCATATATTTT.

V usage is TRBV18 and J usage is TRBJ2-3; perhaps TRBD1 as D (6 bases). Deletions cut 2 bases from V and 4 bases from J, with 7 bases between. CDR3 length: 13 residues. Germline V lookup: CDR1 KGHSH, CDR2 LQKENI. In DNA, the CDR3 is TGTGCCAGCTCACCAGGGGGCCCAGATACGCAGTATTTT. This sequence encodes CASSPGGPDTQYF. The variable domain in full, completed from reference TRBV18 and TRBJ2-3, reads NAGVMQNPRHLVRRRGQEARLRCSPMKGHSHVYWYRQLPEEGLKFMVYLQKENIIDESGMPKERFSAEFPKEGPSILRIQQVVRGDSAAYFCASSPGGPDTQYFGPGTRLTVL.

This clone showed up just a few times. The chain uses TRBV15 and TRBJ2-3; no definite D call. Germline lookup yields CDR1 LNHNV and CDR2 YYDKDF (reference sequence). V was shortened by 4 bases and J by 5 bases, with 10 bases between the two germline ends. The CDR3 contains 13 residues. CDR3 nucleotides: TGTGCCACCAGCATTAACCCGGGAGATACGCAGTATTTT. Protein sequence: CATSINPGDTQYF.

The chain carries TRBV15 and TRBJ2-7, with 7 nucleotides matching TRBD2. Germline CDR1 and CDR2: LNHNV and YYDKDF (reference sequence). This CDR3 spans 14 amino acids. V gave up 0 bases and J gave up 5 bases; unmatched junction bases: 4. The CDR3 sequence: CATSRDRGSNEQYF. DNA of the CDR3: TGTGCCACCAGCAGAGATCGCGGGAGTAACGAGCAGTACTTC.

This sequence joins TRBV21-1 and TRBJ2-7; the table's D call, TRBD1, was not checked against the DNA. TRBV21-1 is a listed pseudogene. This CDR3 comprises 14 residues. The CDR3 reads CASSKGRQANEQYF. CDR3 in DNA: TGTGCCAGCAGCAAAGGCCGGCAGGCAAACGAGCAGTACTTC.

The CDR3 spells CASSSPGQYTGELFF. DNA for the CDR3: TGTGCCAGCAGTTCACCGGGACAGTACACCGGGGAGCTGTTTTTT. The chain is built from TRBV6-5 and TRBJ2-2; 7 bases map to TRBD1. The CDR3 covers 15 residues. V lost 4 bases to trimming and J lost 3 bases; unmatched junction nucleotides: 5. CDR1 is MNHEY, CDR2 SVGAGI, per germline.

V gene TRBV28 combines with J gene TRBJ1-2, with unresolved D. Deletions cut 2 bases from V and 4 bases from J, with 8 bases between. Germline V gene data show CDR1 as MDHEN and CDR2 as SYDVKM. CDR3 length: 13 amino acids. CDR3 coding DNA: TGTGCCAGCAGTTTAGACCTGGGCTATGGCTACACCTTC. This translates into CASSLDLGYGYTF.

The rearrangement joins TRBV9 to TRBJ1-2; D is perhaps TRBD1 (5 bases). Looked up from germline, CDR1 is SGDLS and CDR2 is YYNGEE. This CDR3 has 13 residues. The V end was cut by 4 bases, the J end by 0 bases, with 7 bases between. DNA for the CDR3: TGTGCCAGCAGCACGACAGCTAACTATGGCTACACCTTC. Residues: CASSTTANYGYTF.

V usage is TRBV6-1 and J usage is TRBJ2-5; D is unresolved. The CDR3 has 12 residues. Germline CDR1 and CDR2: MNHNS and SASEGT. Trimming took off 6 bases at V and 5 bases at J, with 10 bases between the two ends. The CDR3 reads CASRGFGETQYF. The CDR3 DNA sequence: TGTGCCAGCAGGGGATTTGGGGAGACCCAGTACTTC.

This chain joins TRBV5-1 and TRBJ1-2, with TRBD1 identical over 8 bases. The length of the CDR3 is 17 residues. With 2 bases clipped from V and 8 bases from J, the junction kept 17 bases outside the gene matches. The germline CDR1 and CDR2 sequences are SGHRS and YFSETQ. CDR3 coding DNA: TGCGCCAGCAGCTTCCCCGCCCGACAGGGGCAGGATTGGGGCTACACCTTC. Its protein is CASSFPARQGQDWGYTF.

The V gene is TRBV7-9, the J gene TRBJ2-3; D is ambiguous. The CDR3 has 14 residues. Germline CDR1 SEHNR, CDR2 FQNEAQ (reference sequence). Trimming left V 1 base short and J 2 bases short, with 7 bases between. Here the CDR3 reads CASSLGLNTDTQYF. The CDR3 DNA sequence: TGTGCCAGCAGCTTAGGACTTAACACAGATACGCAGTATTTT.

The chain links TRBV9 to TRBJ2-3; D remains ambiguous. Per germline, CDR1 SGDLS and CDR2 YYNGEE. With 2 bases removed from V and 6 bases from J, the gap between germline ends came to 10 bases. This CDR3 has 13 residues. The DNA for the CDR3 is TGTGCCAGCAGCGTCAAGGGAAAGGATACGCAGTATTTT. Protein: CASSVKGKDTQYF.

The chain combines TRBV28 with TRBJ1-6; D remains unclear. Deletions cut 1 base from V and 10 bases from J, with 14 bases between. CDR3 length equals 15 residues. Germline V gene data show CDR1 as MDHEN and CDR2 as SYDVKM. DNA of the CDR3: TGTGCCAGCAGTTTATACACAACTGCCCAGTCACCCCTCCACTTT. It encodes CASSLYTTAQSPLHF.

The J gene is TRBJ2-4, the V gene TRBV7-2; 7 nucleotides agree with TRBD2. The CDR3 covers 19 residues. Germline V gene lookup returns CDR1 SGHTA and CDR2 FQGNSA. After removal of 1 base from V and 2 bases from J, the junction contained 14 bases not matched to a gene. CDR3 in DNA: TGTGCCAGCAGCTTAGGCCCGGGGGGAAGGGTCGATTCCAAAAACATTCAGTACTTC. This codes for CASSLGPGGRVDSKNIQYF.

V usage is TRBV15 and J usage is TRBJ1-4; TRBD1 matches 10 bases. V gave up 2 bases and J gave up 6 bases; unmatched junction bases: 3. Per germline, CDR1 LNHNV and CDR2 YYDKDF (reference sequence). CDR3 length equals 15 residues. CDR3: CATSRLTGGDEKLFF. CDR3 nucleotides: TGTGCCACCAGCAGATTGACAGGGGGCGATGAAAAACTGTTTTTT.

In nucleotides, the CDR3 is TGTGCCACCAGCAGAGGGGATTACAATGAGCAGTTCTTC. Protein: CATSRGDYNEQFF. V and J are TRBV15 and TRBJ2-1; D is uncertain. CDR1 is LNHNV and CDR2 is YYDKDF in the germline V gene (reference sequence). V lost 1 base and J lost 4, with 5 bases in between. The CDR3 covers 13 residues. Based on the CDR3 plus reference TRBV15 and TRBJ2-1, the full variable domain is DAMVIQNPRYQVTQFGKPVTLSCSQTLNHNVMYWYQQKSSQAPKLLFHYYDKDFNNEADTPDNFQSRRPNTSFCFLDIRSPGLGDTAMYLCATSRGDYNEQFFGPGTRLTVL.

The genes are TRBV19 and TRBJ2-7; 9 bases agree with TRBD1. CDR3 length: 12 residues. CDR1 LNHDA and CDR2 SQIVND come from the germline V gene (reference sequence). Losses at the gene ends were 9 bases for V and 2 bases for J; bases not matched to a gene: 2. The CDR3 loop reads CASRDRAYEQYF. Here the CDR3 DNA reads TGTGCCAGCCGGGACAGGGCCTACGAGCAGTACTTC.

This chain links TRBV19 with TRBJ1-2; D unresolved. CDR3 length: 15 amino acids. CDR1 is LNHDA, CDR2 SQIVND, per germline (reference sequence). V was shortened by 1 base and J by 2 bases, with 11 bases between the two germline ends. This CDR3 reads CASSIASYSNYGYTF. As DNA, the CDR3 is TGTGCCAGTAGTATAGCCTCGTATTCCAACTATGGCTACACCTTC.

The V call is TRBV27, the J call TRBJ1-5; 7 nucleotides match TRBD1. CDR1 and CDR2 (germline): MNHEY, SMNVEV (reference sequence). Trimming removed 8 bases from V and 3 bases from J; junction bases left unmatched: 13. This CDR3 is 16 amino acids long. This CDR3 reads CASRSGTAFYNQPQHF. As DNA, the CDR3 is TGTGCCAGCCGTTCCGGGACAGCTTTTTACAATCAGCCCCAGCATTTT.

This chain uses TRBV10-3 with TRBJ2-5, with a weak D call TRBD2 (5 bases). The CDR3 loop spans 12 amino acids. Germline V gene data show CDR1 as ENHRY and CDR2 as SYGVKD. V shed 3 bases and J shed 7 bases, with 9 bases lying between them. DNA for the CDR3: TGTGCCATCAGTGAAGTCGGAGGGACCCAGTACTTC. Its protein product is CAISEVGGTQYF.

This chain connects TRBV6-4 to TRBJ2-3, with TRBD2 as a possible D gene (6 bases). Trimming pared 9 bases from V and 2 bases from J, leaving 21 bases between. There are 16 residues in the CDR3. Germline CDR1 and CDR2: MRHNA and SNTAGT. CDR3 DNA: TGTGCCAGTCCCTCGAAAGGACTACCGTACACAGATACGCAGTATTTT. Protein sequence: CASPSKGLPYTDTQYF.

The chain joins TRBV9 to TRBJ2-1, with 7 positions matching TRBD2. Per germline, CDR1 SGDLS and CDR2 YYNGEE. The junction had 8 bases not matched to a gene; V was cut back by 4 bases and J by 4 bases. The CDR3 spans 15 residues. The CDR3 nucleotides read TGTGCCAGCAGCCACGAGGCTAGCGGTTACAATGAGCAGTTCTTC. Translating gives CASSHEASGYNEQFF.

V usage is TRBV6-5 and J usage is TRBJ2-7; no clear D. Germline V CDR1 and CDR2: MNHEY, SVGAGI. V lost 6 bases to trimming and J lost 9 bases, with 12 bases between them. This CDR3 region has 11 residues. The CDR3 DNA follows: TGTGCCAGCAGCCCCGGAGTTGTGCAGTACTTC. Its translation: CASSPGVVQYF.

This chain's CDR3 is CASTIGQAPTQYF. The CDR3, as DNA: TGTGCCAGCACTATCGGACAGGCTCCGACCCAGTACTTC. The rearrangement uses TRBV6-5 and TRBJ2-5; 7 nucleotides align to TRBD1. V lost 7 bases to trimming and J lost 7 bases; unmatched junction nucleotides: 9. CDR1 MNHEY and CDR2 SVGAGI come from the germline V gene. The CDR3 is 13 residues long.

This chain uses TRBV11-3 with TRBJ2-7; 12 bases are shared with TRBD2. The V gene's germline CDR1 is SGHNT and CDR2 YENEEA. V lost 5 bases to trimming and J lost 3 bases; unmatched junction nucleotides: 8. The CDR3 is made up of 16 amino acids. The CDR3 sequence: CASSPLAGGPCYEQYF. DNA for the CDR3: TGTGCCAGCAGCCCTCTAGCGGGAGGGCCCTGCTACGAGCAGTACTTC. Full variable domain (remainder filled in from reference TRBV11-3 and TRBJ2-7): EAGVVQSPRYKIIEKKQPVAFWCNPISGHNTLYWYLQNLGQGPELLIRYENEEAVDDSQLPKDRFSAERLKGVDSTLKIQPAELGDSAVYLCASSPLAGGPCYEQYFGPGTRLTVT.

The DNA for the CDR3 is TGCGCCAGCAGCTTGGGACGTTCTCGGACTCTTAGACGGGTTGCCACCGGGGAGCTGTTTTTT. Amino acids: CASSLGRSRTLRRVATGELFF. The genes are TRBV5-1 and TRBJ2-2, with D possibly TRBD2 on 5 matching bases. Germline CDR1 SGHRS, CDR2 YFSETQ. The CDR3 covers 21 residues. The V gene lost 0 bases and the J gene lost 4 bases, with 28 bases spanning the gap. Full variable domain (rest looked up from reference TRBV5-1 and TRBJ2-2): KAGVTQTPRYLIKTRGQQVTLSCSPISGHRSVSWYQQTPGQGLQFLFEYFSETQRNKGNFPGRFSGRQFSNSRSEMNVSTLELGDSALYLCASSLGRSRTLRRVATGELFFGEGSRLTVL.

This chain's CDR3 is CASSYGDRDTSPLHF. The CDR3 bases are TGTGCCAGCAGTTACGGGGACAGGGATACTTCACCCCTCCACTTT. V usage is TRBV6-5 and J usage is TRBJ1-6; TRBD1 aligns across 9 bases. With 2 bases clipped from V and 9 bases from J, the junction kept 5 bases outside the gene matches. Germline-derived CDR1 and CDR2 are MNHEY and SVGAGI. The CDR3 has 15 residues.

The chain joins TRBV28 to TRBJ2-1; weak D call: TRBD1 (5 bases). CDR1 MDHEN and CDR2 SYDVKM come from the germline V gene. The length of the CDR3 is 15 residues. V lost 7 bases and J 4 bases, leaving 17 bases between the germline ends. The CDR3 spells CASTLLQGGYNEQFF. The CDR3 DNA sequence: TGTGCCAGCACCCTCCTCCAGGGTGGGTACAATGAGCAGTTCTTC.